These 30 T cell receptor beta chains came from one sample sequenced in a study of beta chain features in type 1 diabetes. Expressed TCRB transcripts were sequenced after all isolated RNA was converted to cDNA. Measured with immunoSEQ multiplex PCR; TCRdb has only the in-frame clones, and not every one. The sample has more than 150,000 clones; more than 9.5% are singletons. Sequenced input: central memory CD4+ T cells from blood. Every receptor here comes from a man between 18 and 29 years old in good health.

V usage is TRBV7-2 and J usage is TRBJ1-1, with D maybe TRBD1 (5 bases). Per the germline V gene, CDR1 is SGHTA and CDR2 is FQGNSA. V was shortened by 1 base and J by 5 bases, with 17 bases between the two germline ends. This CDR3 comprises 16 residues. The CDR3, as DNA: TGTGCCAGCAGCTTAGGAAGGGCAGGGAGGAGGACTGAAGCTTTCTTT. Translating gives CASSLGRAGRRTEAFF.

The chain carries TRBV7-2 and TRBJ2-1; 9 bases fit TRBD1. Germline assignment: CDR1 SGHTA and CDR2 FQGNSA. V lost 3 bases and J lost 7; bases outside the gene matches: 10. This CDR3 has 16 amino acids. CDR3 residues: CASSLTGTGTENEQFF. CDR3 in DNA: TGTGCCAGCAGCTTGACCGGGACAGGGACGGAGAATGAGCAGTTCTTC.

V gene TRBV7-2 combines with J gene TRBJ2-5, with 10 bases identical to TRBD2. The CDR3 sequence is 16 residues long. Germline assignment: CDR1 SGHTA and CDR2 FQGNSA. Trimming removed 3 bases from V and 5 bases from J; junction bases left unmatched: 9. DNA for the CDR3: TGTGCCAGCAGCTTTAGCGCTAGCGGGGGAGGGGAGACCCAGTACTTC. It specifies CASSFSASGGGETQYF.

This clone was observed a handful of times. The chain carries TRBV11-2 and TRBJ1-1; no definite D call. V lost 5 bases and J 2 bases, leaving 3 bases between the germline ends. Per the germline V gene, CDR1 is SGHAT and CDR2 is FQNNGV. The length of the CDR3 is 11 residues. The CDR3 region is CASSRNTEAFF. The CDR3 DNA sequence: TGTGCCAGCAGCAGAAACACTGAAGCTTTCTTT. Full variable domain (remainder filled in from reference TRBV11-2 and TRBJ1-1): EAGVAQSPRYKIIEKRQSVAFWCNPISGHATLYWYQQILGQGPKLLIQFQNNGVVDDSQLPKDRFSAERLKGVDSTLKIQPAKLEDSAVYLCASSRNTEAFFGQGTRLTVV.

The rearrangement links TRBV7-2 to TRBJ2-3, with D unresolved. This CDR3 is built from 12 residues. Germline values: CDR1 SGHTA, CDR2 FQGNSA. Trimming took off 2 bases at V and 4 bases at J, with 4 bases between the two ends. CDR3 loop: CASSLYPDTQYF. CDR3 DNA: TGTGCCAGCAGCTTATATCCAGATACGCAGTATTTT.

The chain is built from TRBV11-2 and TRBJ2-5; no clear D gene. Trimming took 5 bases from V and 5 from J, leaving 12 bases between them. The CDR3 consists of 13 residues. Germline assignment: CDR1 SGHAT and CDR2 FQNNGV. As DNA, the CDR3 is TGTGCCAGCAGCCGGAAAGCTCGGGAGACCCAGTACTTC. Translating gives CASSRKARETQYF. The variable domain in full, with the rest retrieved from reference TRBV11-2 and TRBJ2-5, is EAGVAQSPRYKIIEKRQSVAFWCNPISGHATLYWYQQILGQGPKLLIQFQNNGVVDDSQLPKDRFSAERLKGVDSTLKIQPAKLEDSAVYLCASSRKARETQYFGPGTRLLVL.

This clone appeared a few times. The chain joins TRBV5-1 to TRBJ2-5; D is possibly TRBD2 (6 bases). Germline CDR1 SGHRS, CDR2 YFSETQ. The CDR3 totals 15 residues. V was shortened by 0 bases and J by 1 base, with 10 bases between the two germline ends. The CDR3 region is CASSLEPGVQETQYF. CDR3 nucleotides: TGCGCCAGCAGCTTGGAGCCGGGGGTCCAAGAGACCCAGTACTTC.

The genes are TRBV29-1 and TRBJ1-1; D ambiguous. The CDR3 spans 14 residues. V was pared by 4 bases and J by 0 bases, with 12 bases between. Germline CDR1 is SQVTM and CDR2 is ANQGSEA. The CDR3 here is CSVGGDGLNTEAFF. CDR3 DNA sequence: TGCAGCGTTGGGGGTGACGGATTGAACACTGAAGCTTTCTTT.

This clone was observed a few times. The rearrangement links TRBV7-2 to TRBJ2-7; 12 positions agree with TRBD2. Germline V lookup: CDR1 SGHTA, CDR2 FQGNSA. V dropped 6 bases and J dropped 0; count of bases not matched to a gene: 3. CDR3 size: 15 residues. CDR3 bases: TGTGCCAGCAGGCGGACTAGCGGGACCTCCTACGAGCAGTACTTC. Translating it yields CASRRTSGTSYEQYF. The full variable domain, in which reference TRBV7-2 and TRBJ2-7 provide the parts outside the CDR3, is GAGVSQSPSNKVTEKGKDVELRCDPISGHTALYWYRQSLGQGLEFLIYFQGNSAPDKSGLPSDRFSAERTGGSVSTLTIQRTQQEDSAVYLCASRRTSGTSYEQYFGPGTRLTVT.

This clone has only a few counts. The chain carries TRBV28 and TRBJ2-2; no definite D call. Per the germline V gene, CDR1 is MDHEN and CDR2 is SYDVKM. This CDR3 has 11 amino acids. Between the trimmed V and J ends, which lost 6 bases and 7 bases, there was a span of 6 bases. The CDR3 DNA is TGTGCCAGCAGGGCAAACGGGGAGCTGTTTTTT. It codes for CASRANGELFF.

This clone was seen a handful of times. The chain recombines TRBV6-1 with TRBJ2-3, with 11 bases identical to TRBD2. The V segment lost 7 bases and the J segment 2 bases; nucleotides outside the gene matches: 2. Germline CDR1 reads MNHNS; CDR2 reads SASEGT. CDR3 length: 14 residues. The CDR3 region has the DNA TGTGCCAGCAAACTAGCGGGAGCCACAGATACGCAGTATTTT. This sequence encodes CASKLAGATDTQYF.

The chain combines TRBV6-1 with TRBJ2-1; the D is unclear. Germline loops: CDR1 MNHNS, CDR2 SASEGT. The CDR3 has 13 amino acids. V lost 2 bases to trimming and J lost 9 bases, with 11 bases between them. The CDR3 bases are TGTGCCAGCAGTGAACGTCAAAGCCTTGAGCAGTTCTTC. This translates into CASSERQSLEQFF.

The rearrangement joins TRBV11-2 to TRBJ2-7; 7 bases map to TRBD1. This CDR3 spans 12 amino acids. Germline CDR1 SGHAT, CDR2 FQNNGV. The J segment lost 7 bases and the V segment lost 4 bases, leaving 4 bases of the junction unmatched. CDR3 coding DNA: TGTGCCAGCAGCTCCCAACAGGGGGAGCAGTACTTC. As protein: CASSSQQGEQYF.

The CDR3 protein is CAISQDRASQPQHF. In DNA, the CDR3 is TGTGCCATCAGTCAGGACAGGGCCAGCCAGCCCCAGCATTTT. This chain connects TRBV10-3 to TRBJ1-5; 8 bases are a match to TRBD1. The V gene's germline CDR1 is ENHRY and CDR2 SYGVKD. The J segment lost 7 bases and the V segment lost 5 bases, leaving 7 bases of the junction unmatched. The CDR3 covers 14 residues.

The V call is TRBV25-1, the J call TRBJ2-5; tentative D call: TRBD1 (6 bases). V shed 2 bases and J shed 3 bases, with 10 bases lying between them. CDR1 and CDR2 (germline): MGHDK, SYGVNS. This CDR3 region has 14 residues. The chain's CDR3 is CASSEQGHKETQYF. CDR3 bases: TGTGCCAGCAGTGAACAGGGGCACAAAGAGACCCAGTACTTC.

The table lists this clone with many counts. The gene calls are TRBV30 and TRBJ2-2; D possibly corresponds to TRBD2 (6 bases). V was cut by 4 bases and J by 1 base, with 13 bases left in between. The CDR3 runs to 15 residues. Germline lookup yields CDR1 GTSNPN and CDR2 SVGIG (reference sequence). This chain's CDR3 is CAWTIRGLNTGELFF. In DNA, the CDR3 is TGTGCCTGGACAATACGGGGGTTGAACACCGGGGAGCTGTTTTTT.

For this clone: Other DNA sequences of this sample code for an identical CDR3. The DNA for the CDR3 is TGTGCCACCAGCAGAGATGACAGGGGGCGGCAGCCCCAGCATTTT. It encodes CATSRDDRGRQPQHF. V gene TRBV15 combines with J gene TRBJ1-5, with 10 nucleotides matching TRBD1. Looked up from germline, CDR1 is LNHNV and CDR2 is YYDKDF (reference sequence). CDR3 length equals 15 residues. The ends lost 0 bases at V and 7 bases at J; junction bases unmatched: 3.

CDR3 nucleotides: TGCGCCAGCAGCCACGTCCCGGGACAGGGCTCAGATACGCAGTATTTT. The encoded protein is CASSHVPGQGSDTQYF. The rearrangement joins TRBV4-3 to TRBJ2-3; TRBD1 agrees at 9 bases. Germline V gives CDR1 LGHNA, CDR2 YSLEER. With V trimmed by 3 bases and J by 4 bases, 8 bases remained unmatched. There are 16 residues in the CDR3.

This clone has only a few counts. The J gene is TRBJ2-6, the V gene TRBV4-3; tentative D call: TRBD1 (6 bases). Trimming pared 6 bases from V and 2 bases from J, leaving 11 bases between. Germline loops: CDR1 LGHNA, CDR2 YSLEER. This CDR3 has 15 residues. CDR3 sequence (DNA): TGCGCCAGCAGTCAACAGGGCCCTGGGGCCAACGTCCTGACTTTC. Amino acids: CASSQQGPGANVLTF.

This clone has just a few counts. The chain links TRBV5-6 to TRBJ2-3, with a weak D call TRBD2 (6 bases). The V end was cut by 7 bases, the J end by 4 bases, with 19 bases between. This CDR3 contains 15 residues. CDR1 and CDR2 from the germline V gene are SGHDT and YYEEEE. The CDR3 loop is CASGDLSGVADTQYF. The CDR3 nucleotides are TGTGCCAGCGGGGACTTATCGGGAGTGGCAGATACGCAGTATTTT.

V usage is TRBV7-8 and J usage is TRBJ2-7; D possibly corresponds to TRBD2 (5 bases). CDR1 and CDR2 (germline): SGHVS, FQNEAQ. CDR3 size: 14 residues. Trimming removed 5 bases at V and 2 bases at J, with 13 bases between. CDR3 loop: CASSPRTFTYEQYF. The DNA of the CDR3 is TGTGCCAGCAGCCCCAGGACTTTTACCTACGAGCAGTACTTC.

V and J are TRBV6-5 and TRBJ2-7; D unresolved. Germline CDR1 is MNHEY and CDR2 is SVGAGI. V lost 5 bases and J lost 0, with 8 bases in between. This CDR3 has 13 amino acids. Written as DNA, the CDR3 is TGTGCCAGCAGTCCCTGGAACTCCTACGAGCAGTACTTC. Protein product: CASSPWNSYEQYF.

V usage is TRBV28 and J usage is TRBJ1-5; D gene unclear. CDR3 size: 11 residues. The V gene's germline CDR1 is MDHEN and CDR2 SYDVKM. Trimming cost V 5 bases and J 6 bases, with 5 bases left between them. CDR3: CASSNVQPQHF. The DNA for the CDR3 is TGTGCCAGCAGTAATGTTCAGCCCCAGCATTTT.

The chain links TRBV9 to TRBJ2-1; D uncertain. The germline V and J ends were trimmed by 4 bases and 4 bases, with 21 bases remaining between them. Germline V lookup: CDR1 SGDLS, CDR2 YYNGEE. The CDR3 contains 17 residues. The CDR3: CASSLSHSVFAYNEQFF. CDR3 in DNA: TGTGCCAGCAGCCTTTCCCACTCAGTATTTGCTTACAATGAGCAGTTCTTC.

J is TRBJ2-1 and V is TRBV7-2, with 9 bases aligning to TRBD2. Germline CDR1 and CDR2: SGHTA and FQGNSA. Unmatched junction bases numbered 11, after V lost 4 bases and J lost 7 bases. This CDR3 is built from 16 residues. The CDR3 protein is CASSSRGGRDMNEQFF. CDR3 in DNA: TGTGCCAGCAGCTCCCGCGGCGGGAGGGATATGAATGAGCAGTTCTTC.

This clone has a handful of counts. The chain links TRBV15 to TRBJ2-7; 9 nucleotides match TRBD2. CDR1 is LNHNV, CDR2 YYDKDF, per germline (reference sequence). The length of the CDR3 is 15 residues. J lost 0 bases, V lost 3 bases, and 3 bases had no gene match. The CDR3 sequence: CATSSQRGVSYEQYF. For the CDR3, the DNA is TGTGCCACCAGCAGCCAGCGGGGGGTCTCCTACGAGCAGTACTTC.

The chain is built from TRBV29-1 and TRBJ2-1, with 9 positions matching TRBD1. This CDR3 is built from 13 residues. The ends lost 4 bases at V and 9 bases at J; junction bases unmatched: 7. The germline V gene has CDR1 SQVTM and CDR2 ANQGSEA. CDR3 residues: CSVGGQGVGEQFF. The CDR3 coding sequence is TGCAGCGTTGGGGGACAGGGAGTCGGTGAGCAGTTCTTC.

This clone has a handful of counts. V and J are TRBV23-1 and TRBJ1-3, with TRBD1 identical over 8 bases. TRBV23-1 is recorded as an ORF, its role being uncertain. This CDR3 contains 14 residues. V was pared by 10 bases and J by 0 bases, with 5 bases of the junction left unmatched. The CDR3 reads CANRDRTSGNTIYF. The CDR3 region has the DNA TGCGCCAACCGGGACAGGACCTCTGGAAACACCATATATTTT.

The chain has TRBV4-1 and TRBJ1-6; tentatively, D is TRBD1 (5 bases). The CDR3 spans 15 residues. Looked up from germline, CDR1 is MGHRA and CDR2 is YSYEKL. V lost 4 bases and J lost 9, with 16 bases in between. The CDR3 spells CASSRQVGVGSPLHF. As DNA, the CDR3 is TGCGCCAGCAGCCGCCAGGTAGGGGTCGGTTCACCCCTCCACTTT.

This chain links TRBV2 with TRBJ2-3; 9 bases match TRBD2. The CDR3 covers 15 residues. Trimming cost V 7 bases and J 3 bases; bases outside gene matches: 8. The germline V gene has CDR1 SNHLY and CDR2 FYNNEI. CDR3 region: CASTRGGLSTDTQYF. CDR3 DNA: TGTGCCAGCACGCGGGGGGGCCTATCGACAGATACGCAGTATTTT.